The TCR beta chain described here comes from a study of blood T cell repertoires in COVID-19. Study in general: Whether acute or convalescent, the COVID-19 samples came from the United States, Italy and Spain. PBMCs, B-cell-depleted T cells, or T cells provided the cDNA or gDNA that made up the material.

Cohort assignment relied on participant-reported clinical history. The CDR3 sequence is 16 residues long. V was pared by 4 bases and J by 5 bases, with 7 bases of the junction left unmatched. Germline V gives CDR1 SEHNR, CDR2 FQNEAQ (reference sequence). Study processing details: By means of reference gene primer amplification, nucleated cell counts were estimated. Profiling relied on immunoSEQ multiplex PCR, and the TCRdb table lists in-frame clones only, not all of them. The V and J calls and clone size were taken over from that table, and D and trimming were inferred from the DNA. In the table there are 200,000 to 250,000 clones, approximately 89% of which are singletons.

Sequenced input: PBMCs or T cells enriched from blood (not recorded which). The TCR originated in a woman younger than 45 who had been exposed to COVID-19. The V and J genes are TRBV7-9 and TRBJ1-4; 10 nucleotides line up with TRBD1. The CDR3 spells CASSSPGTGENEKLFF. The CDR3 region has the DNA TGTGCCAGCAGCTCTCCCGGGACAGGGGAAAATGAAAAACTGTTTTTT.